A single sample gave rise to the 12 T cell receptor beta chains below, sequenced in a study of OX40 agonist ivuxolimab in advanced cancers. Here immunoSEQ multiplex PCR was the method, and the copy in TCRdb shows in-frame clones only, minus some. In the table there are some 50,000 clones, more than 75% of which are singletons. This specimen was CD4+ or CD8+ T cells sorted from blood, taken in a trial of the OX40 agonist ivuxolimab. Source of these receptors: an adult with an advanced solid tumor such as melanoma, head and neck, liver or kidney cancer.

This clone has just one count. This chain joins TRBV2 and TRBJ2-7; 11 bases are shared with TRBD1. CDR3 length: 17 amino acids. The V gene end was trimmed by 6 bases and the J gene end by 3 bases; junction bases not matched to a gene: 13. From germline, CDR1 is SNHLY and CDR2 FYNNEI. The CDR3 DNA reads TGTGCCAGCAGCCACCCCCTCGGACAGGGGGCAAGCTACGAGCAGTACTTC. Translating gives CASSHPLGQGASYEQYF.

V gene TRBV19 combines with J gene TRBJ1-1; 8 nucleotides agree with TRBD1. This CDR3 contains 14 residues. The J segment lost 3 bases and the V segment lost 3 bases, leaving 3 bases of the junction unmatched. CDR1 is LNHDA and CDR2 is SQIVND in the germline V gene (reference sequence). For the CDR3, the DNA is TGTGCCAGTAGTATTGGACAGGGCCACACTGAAGCTTTCTTT. Translation: CASSIGQGHTEAFF.

In DNA form, the CDR3 reads TGTGCCAGCAGCCCCTCTGGACAGGGGATTACCTTGGATGAGCAGTTCTTC. Encoded protein: CASSPSGQGITLDEQFF. This chain uses TRBV13 with TRBJ2-1; the match to TRBD1 covers 9 bases. The germline gives CDR1 PRHDT, CDR2 FYEKMQ (reference sequence). This CDR3 region has 17 residues. Germline trimming cut 5 bases from V and 8 bases from J; bases unmatched to any gene: 16.

The chain joins TRBV7-8 to TRBJ1-1; D might be TRBD1 (5 bases). Trimming took 5 bases from V and 3 from J, leaving 13 bases between them. This CDR3 spans 14 amino acids. The V gene's germline CDR1 is SGHVS and CDR2 FQNEAQ. In nucleotides, the CDR3 is TGTGCCAGCAGCCCCTGGGACGATCACACTGAAGCTTTCTTT. It specifies CASSPWDDHTEAFF.

The chain uses TRBV28 and TRBJ2-7; 9 bases map to TRBD1. This CDR3 contains 18 residues. With V trimmed by 5 bases and J by 1 base, 15 bases remained unmatched. Germline CDR1 is MDHEN and CDR2 is SYDVKM. The CDR3 loop is CASSQYLTFGQGSYEQYF. For the CDR3, the DNA is TGTGCCAGCAGTCAATACCTTACATTCGGACAGGGGTCCTACGAGCAGTACTTC.

The chain combines TRBV2 with TRBJ1-2; no definite D call. Trimming stripped 2 bases from V and 6 bases from J, with 13 bases between. The germline V gene encodes CDR1 SNHLY and CDR2 FYNNEI. This CDR3 spans 14 amino acids. The CDR3 region is CASSEPLRRDGYTF. In DNA, the CDR3 is TGTGCCAGCAGTGAACCGCTAAGGAGGGATGGCTACACCTTC.

CDR3 in DNA: TGTGCCAGCAGCTTAACCTTAGCGGGGGGGCTGAATGAGCAGTTCTTC. It encodes CASSLTLAGGLNEQFF. The chain is built from TRBV7-3 and TRBJ2-1; 11 nucleotides agree with TRBD2. This CDR3 region has 16 residues. The V gene's germline CDR1 is SGHTA and CDR2 FQGTGA. V shed 0 bases, J shed 7 bases, and the junction held 5 bases outside the gene matches.

This clone was recorded once. The chain is built from TRBV19 and TRBJ1-1; D is ambiguous. V was cut by 5 bases and J by 0 bases, with 10 bases left in between. This CDR3 spans 14 amino acids. The germline gives CDR1 LNHDA, CDR2 SQIVND (reference sequence). CDR3 region: CASSWAGLNTEAFF. The CDR3, as DNA: TGTGCCAGTAGTTGGGCAGGATTGAACACTGAAGCTTTCTTT.

This clone appeared a single time. The V gene is TRBV6-5, the J gene TRBJ2-1; no clear D gene. The germline V gene encodes CDR1 MNHEY and CDR2 SVGAGI. The V gene lost 0 bases and the J gene lost 0 bases, with 6 bases spanning the gap. CDR3 length: 15 amino acids. For the CDR3, the DNA is TGTGCCAGCAGTTACTCTGGACGCTCCTACAATGAGCAGTTCTTC. It is translated as CASSYSGRSYNEQFF.

This rearrangement joins TRBV7-9 to TRBJ2-5; 9 bases align to TRBD1. In germline, CDR1 is SEHNR, CDR2 FQNEAQ (reference sequence). Trimming at V came to 4 bases and at J to 3 bases, leaving 12 bases not matched to a gene. This CDR3 region has 17 residues. CDR3 DNA sequence: TGTGCCAGCAGCTACCGGGACAGGGTGTTGGGGAAAGAGACCCAGTACTTC. It codes for CASSYRDRVLGKETQYF.

The chain employs TRBV27 and TRBJ1-6, with TRBD1 identical over 7 bases. This CDR3 spans 14 amino acids. The V gene's germline CDR1 is MNHEY and CDR2 SMNVEV (reference sequence). J gave up 7 bases and V 3 bases, and 3 bases lay outside the gene matches. CDR3 loop: CASSFPGQNSPLHF. The DNA for the CDR3 is TGTGCCAGCAGTTTCCCGGGACAGAATTCACCCCTCCACTTT.

The chain combines TRBV28 with TRBJ2-7; no clear D gene. Germline assignment: CDR1 MDHEN and CDR2 SYDVKM. The CDR3 consists of 11 residues. The V end was cut by 6 bases, the J end by 3 bases, with 6 bases between. The CDR3 loop reads CASRHSYEQYF. DNA for the CDR3: TGTGCCAGCAGACACAGCTACGAGCAGTACTTC.